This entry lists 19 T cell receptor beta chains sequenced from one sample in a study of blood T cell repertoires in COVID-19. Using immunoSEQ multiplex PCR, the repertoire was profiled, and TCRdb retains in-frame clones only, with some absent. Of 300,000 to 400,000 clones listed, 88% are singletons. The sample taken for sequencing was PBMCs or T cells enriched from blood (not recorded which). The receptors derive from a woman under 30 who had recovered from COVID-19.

In DNA form, the CDR3 reads TGCGCCAGCAGTGTACAGGCCGGGGAGCTGTTTTTT. Amino acids: CASSVQAGELFF. The chain employs TRBV10-1 and TRBJ2-2; D perhaps matches TRBD1 (5 bases). V lost 4 bases, J lost 6 bases, and 6 bases lay in between. The CDR3 runs to 12 residues. CDR1 is WNHNN, CDR2 SYGVQD, per germline (reference sequence).

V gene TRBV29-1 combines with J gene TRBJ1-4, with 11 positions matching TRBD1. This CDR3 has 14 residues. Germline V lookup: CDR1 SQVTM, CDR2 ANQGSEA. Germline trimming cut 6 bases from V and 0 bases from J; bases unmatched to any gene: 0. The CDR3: CSVGQGATNEKLFF. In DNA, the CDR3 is TGCAGCGTGGGACAGGGGGCAACTAATGAAAAACTGTTTTTT.

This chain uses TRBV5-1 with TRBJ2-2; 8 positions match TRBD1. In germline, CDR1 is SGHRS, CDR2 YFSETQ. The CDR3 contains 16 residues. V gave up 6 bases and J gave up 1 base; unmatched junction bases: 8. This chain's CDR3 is CASTSLQGGNTGELFF. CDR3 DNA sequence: TGCGCCAGCACCTCTTTACAGGGGGGGAACACCGGGGAGCTGTTTTTT.

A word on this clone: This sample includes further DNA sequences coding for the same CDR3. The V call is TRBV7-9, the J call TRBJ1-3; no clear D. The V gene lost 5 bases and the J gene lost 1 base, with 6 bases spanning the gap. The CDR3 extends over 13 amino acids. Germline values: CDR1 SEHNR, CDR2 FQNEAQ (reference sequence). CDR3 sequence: CASSLSSGNTIYF. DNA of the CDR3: TGTGCCAGCAGCCTCAGTTCTGGAAACACCATATATTTT.

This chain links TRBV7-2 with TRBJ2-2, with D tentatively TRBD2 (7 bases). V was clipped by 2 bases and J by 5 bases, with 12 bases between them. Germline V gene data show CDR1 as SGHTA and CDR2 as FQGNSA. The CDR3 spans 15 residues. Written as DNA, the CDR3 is TGTGCCAGCAGCTTACGGGGGGCGGGTACCGGGGAGCTGTTTTTT. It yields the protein CASSLRGAGTGELFF.

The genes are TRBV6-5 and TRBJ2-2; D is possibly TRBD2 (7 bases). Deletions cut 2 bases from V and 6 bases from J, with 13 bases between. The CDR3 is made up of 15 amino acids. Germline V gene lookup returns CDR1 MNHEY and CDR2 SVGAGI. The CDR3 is CASSYEGGPSGELFF. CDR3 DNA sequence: TGTGCCAGCAGTTACGAGGGGGGGCCTTCCGGGGAGCTGTTTTTT.

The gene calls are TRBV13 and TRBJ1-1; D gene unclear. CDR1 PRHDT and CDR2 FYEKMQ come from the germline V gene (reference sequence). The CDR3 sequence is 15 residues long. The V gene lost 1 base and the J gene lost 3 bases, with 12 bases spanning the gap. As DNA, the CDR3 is TGTGCCAGCAGCTTAGTCCGGGTGTTGTACACTGAAGCTTTCTTT. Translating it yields CASSLVRVLYTEAFF.

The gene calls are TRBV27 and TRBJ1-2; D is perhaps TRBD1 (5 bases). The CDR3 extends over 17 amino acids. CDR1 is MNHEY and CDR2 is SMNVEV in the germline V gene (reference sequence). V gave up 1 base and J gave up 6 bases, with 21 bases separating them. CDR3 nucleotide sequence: TGTGCCAGCAGTTTATTTTCCGCGGCAGGAGGGGATGATGGCTACACCTTC. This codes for CASSLFSAAGGDDGYTF.

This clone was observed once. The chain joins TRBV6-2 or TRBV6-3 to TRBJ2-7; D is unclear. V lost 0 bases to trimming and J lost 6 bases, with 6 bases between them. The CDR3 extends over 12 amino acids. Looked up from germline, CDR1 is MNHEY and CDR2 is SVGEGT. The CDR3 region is CASSYSGFEQYF. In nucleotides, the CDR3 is TGTGCCAGCAGTTACTCCGGTTTCGAGCAGTACTTC.

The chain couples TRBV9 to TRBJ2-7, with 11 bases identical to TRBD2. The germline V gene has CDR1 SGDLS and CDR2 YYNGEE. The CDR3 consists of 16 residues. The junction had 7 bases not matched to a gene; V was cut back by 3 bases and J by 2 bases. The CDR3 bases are TGTGCCAGCAGCGCTAAACTAGCGGGGGAAGCCTACGAGCAGTACTTC. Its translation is CASSAKLAGEAYEQYF.

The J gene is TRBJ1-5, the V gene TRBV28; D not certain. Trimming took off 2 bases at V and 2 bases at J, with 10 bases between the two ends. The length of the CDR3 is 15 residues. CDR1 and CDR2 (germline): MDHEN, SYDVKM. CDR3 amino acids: CASSLRGQGNQPQHF. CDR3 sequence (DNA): TGTGCCAGCAGTTTACGGGGTCAAGGCAATCAGCCCCAGCATTTT.

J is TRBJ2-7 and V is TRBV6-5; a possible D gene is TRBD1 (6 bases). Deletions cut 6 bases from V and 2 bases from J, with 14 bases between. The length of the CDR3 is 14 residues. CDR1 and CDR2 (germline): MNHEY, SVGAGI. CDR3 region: CASRQTGRAYEQYF. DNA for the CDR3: TGTGCCAGCAGACAAACAGGGAGAGCCTACGAGCAGTACTTC.

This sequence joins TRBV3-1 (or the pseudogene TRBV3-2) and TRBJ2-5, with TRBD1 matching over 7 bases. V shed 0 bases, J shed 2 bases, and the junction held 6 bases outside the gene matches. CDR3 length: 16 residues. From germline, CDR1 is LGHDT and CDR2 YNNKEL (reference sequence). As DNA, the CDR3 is TGTGCCAGCAGCCAAGAGACCGGGACAGAACAAGAGACCCAGTACTTC. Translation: CASSQETGTEQETQYF.

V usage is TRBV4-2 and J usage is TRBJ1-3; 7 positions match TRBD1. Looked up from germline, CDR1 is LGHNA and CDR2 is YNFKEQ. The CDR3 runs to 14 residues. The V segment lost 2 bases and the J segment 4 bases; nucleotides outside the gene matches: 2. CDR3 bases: TGTGCCAGCAGCCAAACAGGGGACGGAAACACCATATATTTT. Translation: CASSQTGDGNTIYF.

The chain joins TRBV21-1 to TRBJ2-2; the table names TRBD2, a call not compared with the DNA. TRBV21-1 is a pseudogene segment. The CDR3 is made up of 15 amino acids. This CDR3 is CASSKALRLPGELFF. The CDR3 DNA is TGTGCCAGCAGCAAAGCGCTGCGACTCCCCGGGGAGCTGTTTTTT.

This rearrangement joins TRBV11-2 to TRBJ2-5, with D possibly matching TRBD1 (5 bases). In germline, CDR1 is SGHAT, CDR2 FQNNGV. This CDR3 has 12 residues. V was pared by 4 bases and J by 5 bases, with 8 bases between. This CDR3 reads CASSSRDETQYF. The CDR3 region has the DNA TGTGCCAGCAGCTCCAGGGATGAGACCCAGTACTTC. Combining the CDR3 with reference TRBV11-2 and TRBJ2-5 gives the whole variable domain EAGVAQSPRYKIIEKRQSVAFWCNPISGHATLYWYQQILGQGPKLLIQFQNNGVVDDSQLPKDRFSAERLKGVDSTLKIQPAKLEDSAVYLCASSSRDETQYFGPGTRLLVL.

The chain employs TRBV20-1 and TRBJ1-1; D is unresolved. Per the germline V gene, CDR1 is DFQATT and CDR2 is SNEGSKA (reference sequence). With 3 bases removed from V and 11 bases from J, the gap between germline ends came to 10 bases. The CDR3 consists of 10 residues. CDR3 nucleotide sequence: TGCAGTGCTAGCGAGGGCCGTGCTTTCTTT. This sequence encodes CSASEGRAFF.

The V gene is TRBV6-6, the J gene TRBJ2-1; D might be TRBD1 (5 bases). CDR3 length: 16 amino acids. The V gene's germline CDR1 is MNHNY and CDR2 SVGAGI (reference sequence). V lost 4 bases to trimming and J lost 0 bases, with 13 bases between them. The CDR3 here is CASSSKGPNSYNEQFF. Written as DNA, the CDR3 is TGTGCCAGCAGTTCCAAGGGGCCGAACTCCTACAATGAGCAGTTCTTC.

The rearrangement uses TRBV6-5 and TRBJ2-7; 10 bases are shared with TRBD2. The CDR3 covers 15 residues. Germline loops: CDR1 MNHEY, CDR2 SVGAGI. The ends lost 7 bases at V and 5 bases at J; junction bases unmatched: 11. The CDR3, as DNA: TGTGCCAGCACTTCAAGCGGGGGGGCCGAGCACGAGCAGTACTTC. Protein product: CASTSSGGAEHEQYF.